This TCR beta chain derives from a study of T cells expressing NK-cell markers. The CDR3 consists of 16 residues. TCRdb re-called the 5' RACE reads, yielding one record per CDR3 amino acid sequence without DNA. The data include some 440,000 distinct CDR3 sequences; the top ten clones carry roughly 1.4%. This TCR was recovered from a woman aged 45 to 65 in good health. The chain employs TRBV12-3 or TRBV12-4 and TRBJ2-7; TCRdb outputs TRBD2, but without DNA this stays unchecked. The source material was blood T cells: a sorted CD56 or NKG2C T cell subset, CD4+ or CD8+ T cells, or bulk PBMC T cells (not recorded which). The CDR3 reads CASSPTSGRSPYEQYF.